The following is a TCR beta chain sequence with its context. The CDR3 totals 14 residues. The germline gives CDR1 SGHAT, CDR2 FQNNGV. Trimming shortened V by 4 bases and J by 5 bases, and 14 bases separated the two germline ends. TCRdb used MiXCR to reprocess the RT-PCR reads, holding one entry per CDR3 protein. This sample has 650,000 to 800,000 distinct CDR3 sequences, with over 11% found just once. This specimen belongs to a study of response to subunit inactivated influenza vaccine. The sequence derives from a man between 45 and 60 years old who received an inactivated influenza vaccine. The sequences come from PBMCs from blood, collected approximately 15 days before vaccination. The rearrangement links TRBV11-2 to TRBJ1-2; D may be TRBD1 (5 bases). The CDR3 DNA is TGTGCCAGCAGCTCAGTAGGGGCAGGGTATGGCTACACCTTC. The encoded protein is CASSSVGAGYGYTF.